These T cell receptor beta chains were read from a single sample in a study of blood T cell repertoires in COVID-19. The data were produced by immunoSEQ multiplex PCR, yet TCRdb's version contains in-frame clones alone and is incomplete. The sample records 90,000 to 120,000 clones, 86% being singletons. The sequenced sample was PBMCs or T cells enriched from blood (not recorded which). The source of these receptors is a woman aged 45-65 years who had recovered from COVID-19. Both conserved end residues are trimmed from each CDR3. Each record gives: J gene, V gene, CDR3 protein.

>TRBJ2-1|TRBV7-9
ASSFAGGDEQF
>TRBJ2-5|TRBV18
ASSSGHRETQY
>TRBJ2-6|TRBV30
ACKLGTGPSGANVLT
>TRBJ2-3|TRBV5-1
ASTALTRTDTQY
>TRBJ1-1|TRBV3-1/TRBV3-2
ASSLTPTEAF
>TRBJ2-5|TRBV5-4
ASSFGRTGGITETQY
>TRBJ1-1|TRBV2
ASSEMAGRNRAF
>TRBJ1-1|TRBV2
ASTFWNTEAF
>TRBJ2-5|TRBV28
ASSSPGGQGETQY
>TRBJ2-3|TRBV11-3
ASSLEGAGATDTQY
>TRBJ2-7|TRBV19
ASSTKPGQGSFYEQY
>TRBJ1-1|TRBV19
ASHGGMGEAF
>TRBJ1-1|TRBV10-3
AIGNRETDSSEAF
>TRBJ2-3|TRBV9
ASSSLRGTDTQY
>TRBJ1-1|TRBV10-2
ASRLAGENTEAF
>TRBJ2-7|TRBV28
ASSFLSGGAEEQY
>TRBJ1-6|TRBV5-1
ASSSGLFNNSPLH
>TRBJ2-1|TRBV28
ASSPTSGGAFNEQF
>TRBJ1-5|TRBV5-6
ASSTGQNQPQH
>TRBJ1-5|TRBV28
ASSLGPQTSNQPQH
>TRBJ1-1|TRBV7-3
ASSPQTGNTEAF
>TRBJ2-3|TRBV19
ASIAGSTDTQY
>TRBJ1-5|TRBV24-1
ATSDGTGVGQPQH
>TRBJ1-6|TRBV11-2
ASSRDLSRPYNSPLH
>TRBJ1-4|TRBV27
ASGSVEGKYHNNEKLF